A single sample gave rise to the 32 T cell receptor beta chains below, sequenced in a study of blood T cells in healthy people across ages. Then a second PCR, running about 6 to 12 cycles, was carried out with a sample-barcoded 5' primer and a J-beta primer mix. TCRdb reprocessed the 5' RACE reads via MiXCR and lists one record per CDR3 protein. The data contain 750,000 to 850,000 distinct CDR3 sequences, approximately 25% of them singletons. These data also featured in a second study, about T cells of mothers and their children.

The source material was blood. These receptors were collected from a boy between 10 and 17 years old in good health.

At least ten counts were recorded for this clonotype. The chain uses TRBV28 and TRBJ1-5; D is possibly TRBD1 (5 bases). CDR1 and CDR2 from the germline V gene are MDHEN and SYDVKM. Trimming removed 1 base at V and 6 bases at J, with 10 bases between. This CDR3 region has 14 residues. CDR3 protein: CASSLFRGAQPQHF. The CDR3 DNA reads as TGTGCCAGCAGTTTATTCCGCGGGGCTCAGCCCCAGCATTTT.

In its sample, this clonotype was seen a few times. The chain uses TRBV11-2 and TRBJ2-5; 7 bases align to TRBD1. The CDR3 has 16 residues. Germline trimming cut 2 bases from V and 5 bases from J; bases unmatched to any gene: 11. Germline-derived CDR1 and CDR2 are SGHAT and FQNNGV. CDR3 in DNA: TGTGCCAGCAGCTTACTTAGAGTAAGGGGGCGCGAGACCCAGTACTTC. Protein: CASSLLRVRGRETQYF.

The rearrangement uses TRBV14 and TRBJ2-3; D may be TRBD1 (5 bases). V was clipped by 2 bases and J by 1 base, with 10 bases between them. The CDR3 covers 15 residues. CDR1 and CDR2 (germline): SGHDN, FVKESK. CDR3 residues: CASSQITGGTDTQYF. CDR3 coding DNA: TGTGCCAGCAGCCAAATAACAGGTGGCACAGATACGCAGTATTTT.

This clonotype was picked up a small number of times. The chain joins TRBV14 to TRBJ2-7, with unresolved D. Deletions cut 0 bases from V and 2 bases from J, with 11 bases between. This CDR3 has 15 residues. The V gene's germline CDR1 is SGHDN and CDR2 FVKESK. In nucleotides, the CDR3 is TGTGCCAGCAGCCAAGAAGTGGGATGGGCCTACGAGCAGTACTTC. As protein: CASSQEVGWAYEQYF. The full variable domain, its missing parts supplied by reference TRBV14 and TRBJ2-7, is EAGVTQFPSHSVIEKGQTVTLRCDPISGHDNLYWYRRVMGKEIKFLLHFVKESKQDESGMPNNRFLAERTGGTYSTLKVQPAELEDSGVYFCASSQEVGWAYEQYFGPGTRLTVT.

The rearrangement uses TRBV6-2 or TRBV6-3 and TRBJ2-1; tentatively, D is TRBD1 or TRBD2 (5 bases each). The germline V and J ends were trimmed by 5 bases and 4 bases, with 12 bases remaining between them. The germline CDR1 and CDR2 sequences are MNHEY and SVGEGT. The CDR3 runs to 14 residues. The CDR3 here is CASSRPGPYNEQFF. CDR3 in DNA: TGTGCCAGCAGTCGCCCGGGACCTTACAATGAGCAGTTCTTC.

This clonotype was seen a handful of times. The chain links TRBV7-9 to TRBJ1-6; 10 bases are shared with TRBD1. CDR1 is SEHNR and CDR2 is FQNEAQ in the germline V gene (reference sequence). The CDR3 contains 15 residues. Unmatched junction bases numbered 4, after V lost 3 bases and J lost 8 bases. The CDR3 region is CASSLFDRGHSPLHF. The CDR3 DNA sequence: TGTGCCAGCAGCTTGTTTGACAGGGGGCATTCACCCCTCCACTTT.

This clonotype was picked up a small number of times. The chain uses TRBV19 and TRBJ1-1; D is unclear. Trimming left V 3 bases short and J 0 bases short, with 5 bases between. In germline, CDR1 is LNHDA, CDR2 SQIVND (reference sequence). The CDR3 covers 13 residues. The CDR3 coding sequence is TGTGCCAGTAGTATCCTGCTGAACACTGAAGCTTTCTTT. Amino acid sequence: CASSILLNTEAFF.

This clonotype has just a few counts. A junction boundary mismatches the germline segment, possibly from a read error. The chain employs TRBV7-9 and TRBJ2-5; D is uncertain. CDR3 length equals 14 residues. Germline CDR1 reads SEHNR; CDR2 reads FQNEAQ (reference sequence). The CDR3 DNA follows: TGTACCAGCAGCTTATCGGGCAGCCAAGAGACCCAGTACTTC. The encoded protein is CTSSLSGSQETQYF.

This clonotype occurred a few times. This chain uses TRBV6-5 with TRBJ2-1; 8 nucleotides match TRBD1. Near its end, the DNA agrees better with TRBJ2-7, so the J call may be wrong. Germline CDR1 and CDR2: MNHEY and SVGAGI. This CDR3 contains 15 residues. The CDR3: CASRPQLTGVYEQYF. Written as DNA, the CDR3 is TGTGCCAGCAGACCCCAACTGACAGGGGTCTACGAGCAGTACTTC.

The sample holds many counts of this clonotype. The genes are TRBV5-6 and TRBJ1-6, with D unresolved. This CDR3 is 15 amino acids long. Germline V gene sequence: CDR1 SGHDT, CDR2 YYEEEE. The germline V and J ends were trimmed by 4 bases and 10 bases, with 18 bases remaining between them. CDR3: CASSLGSTGRSPLHF. The CDR3 DNA follows: TGTGCCAGCAGCCTTGGTTCTACGGGGAGGTCACCCCTCCACTTT.

V and J are TRBV29-1 and TRBJ2-1; the match to TRBD1 covers 10 bases. The ends lost 8 bases at V and 4 bases at J; junction bases unmatched: 11. Per the germline V gene, CDR1 is SQVTM and CDR2 is ANQGSEA. The CDR3 has 15 amino acids. For the CDR3, the DNA is TGCAGCTCTATCATGGGGGACAGGGGTTACAATGAGCAGTTCTTC. This codes for CSSIMGDRGYNEQFF.

This clonotype was observed a handful of times. The chain employs TRBV11-2 and TRBJ1-1; D is unresolved. The CDR3 has 15 amino acids. Germline V CDR1 and CDR2: SGHAT, FQNNGV. The V end was cut by 1 base, the J end by 0 bases, with 9 bases between. As DNA, the CDR3 is TGTGCCAGCAGCTTAGGACCGATGATGAACACTGAAGCTTTCTTT. Translated: CASSLGPMMNTEAFF.

This clonotype occurred a few times. V gene TRBV2 combines with J gene TRBJ2-5; 11 nucleotides agree with TRBD2. J was trimmed by 1 base and V by 3 bases; bases with no gene match: 7. The CDR3 runs 17 residues. CDR1 is SNHLY and CDR2 is FYNNEI in the germline V gene. CDR3 sequence (DNA): TGTGCCAGCAGTGATACTAGCGGGGGAGGGTTCCAAGAGACCCAGTACTTC. Translating it yields CASSDTSGGGFQETQYF.

This clonotype was counted only a few times. The rearrangement uses TRBV7-9 and TRBJ1-1; 8 bases map to TRBD1. The CDR3 is 12 amino acids. CDR1 and CDR2 from the germline V gene are SEHNR and FQNEAQ (reference sequence). V shed 6 bases, J shed 8 bases, and the junction held 5 bases outside the gene matches. The CDR3 DNA reads TGTGCCAGCAGGTCGGACAGGGTGGAAGCTTTCTTT. Its protein product is CASRSDRVEAFF.

This clonotype was seen once. This sequence joins TRBV25-1 and TRBJ2-5; D possibly corresponds to TRBD1 (5 bases). The CDR3 is 14 amino acids. Germline V CDR1 and CDR2: MGHDK, SYGVNS. The V end lost 7 bases, the J end lost 1 base, and 13 bases lay between the germline ends. CDR3 residues: CASTPGQIQETQYF. Written as DNA, the CDR3 is TGTGCCAGCACTCCTGGACAAATCCAAGAGACCCAGTACTTC.

This chain connects TRBV25-1 to TRBJ1-4, with D unclear. The CDR3 has 18 residues. Trimming took off 1 base at V and 5 bases at J, with 20 bases between the two ends. CDR1 MGHDK and CDR2 SYGVNS come from the germline V gene. CDR3 bases: TGTGCCAGCAGTGAATTGGACCCCGGTTCCCCTCAAAATGAAAAACTGTTTTTT. Residues: CASSELDPGSPQNEKLFF.

The chain carries TRBV29-1 and TRBJ1-5; no definite D call. Trimming removed 3 bases from V and 6 bases from J, with 0 bases in between. The CDR3 is 9 amino acids. Germline V gene lookup returns CDR1 SQVTM and CDR2 ANQGSEA. The CDR3 sequence is CSVDQPQHF. The CDR3 nucleotides are TGCAGCGTTGATCAGCCCCAGCATTTT. The whole variable domain, filled in from reference TRBV29-1 and TRBJ1-5, reads SAVISQKPSRDICQRGTSLTIQCQVDSQVTMMFWYRQQPGQSLTLIATANQGSEATYESGFVIDKFPISRPNLTFSTLTVSNMSPEDSSIYLCSVDQPQHFGDGTRLSIL.

The sample holds one count of this clonotype. At one of its ends the junction is not consistent with the germline gene, which may arise from a read error. V and J are TRBV7-9 and TRBJ2-5; no clear D. Germline CDR1 and CDR2: SEHNR and FQNEAQ (reference sequence). The CDR3 is 12 amino acids. CDR3 sequence: CASSLASETRYF. CDR3 nucleotide sequence: TGTGCCAGCAGCTTAGCCAGCGAGACCCGGTACTTC.

The chain carries TRBV5-1 and TRBJ2-5; tentatively, D is TRBD1 (6 bases). CDR3 length equals 16 residues. Germline assignment: CDR1 SGHRS and CDR2 YFSETQ. V was pared by 0 bases and J by 1 base, with 13 bases between. CDR3: CASSLGAGVTQETQYF. CDR3 nucleotides: TGCGCCAGCAGCTTGGGGGCAGGGGTCACCCAAGAGACCCAGTACTTC.

The sample holds a few counts of this clonotype. This rearrangement joins TRBV9 to TRBJ2-1, with 9 positions matching TRBD2. The CDR3 has 14 residues. Germline CDR1 is SGDLS and CDR2 is YYNGEE. Trimming at V came to 4 bases and at J to 12 bases, leaving 11 bases not matched to a gene. CDR3 sequence: CASSPVVAGAGQFF. The CDR3 nucleotides are TGTGCCAGCAGCCCCGTGGTAGCGGGAGCAGGGCAGTTCTTC.

Only a few counts were recorded for this clonotype. An end of the junction differs from the germline gene, which may be a read error. The rearrangement links TRBV20-1 to TRBJ2-3; 7 bases agree with TRBD2. Germline assignment: CDR1 DFQATT and CDR2 SNEGSKA (reference sequence). CDR3 length: 15 residues. The CDR3 loop reads CSARGSGGLGDTQYF. CDR3 sequence (DNA): TGCAGTGCGAGAGGGTCGGGAGGTTTGGGGGATACGCAGTATTTT.

This clonotype was observed a few times. The chain uses TRBV6-6 and TRBJ2-5; the D is unclear. The DNA end is a closer match to TRBJ2-1, so the J assignment may be wrong. The length of the CDR3 is 16 residues. The germline gives CDR1 MNHNY, CDR2 SVGAGI (reference sequence). For the CDR3, the DNA is TGTGCCAGCAGTTACTCGACCGTTTTGAGTTGGGATGAGCAGTTCTTC. Translating gives CASSYSTVLSWDEQFF.

The chain uses TRBV4-3 and TRBJ2-2, with D unclear. V lost 0 bases to trimming and J lost 6 bases, with 5 bases between them. Germline V lookup: CDR1 LGHNA, CDR2 YSLEER. CDR3 length equals 13 residues. CDR3 DNA sequence: TGCGCCAGCAGCCAAGATACGGCCGGGGAGCTGTTTTTT. Translating gives CASSQDTAGELFF.

This clonotype was seen a few times. The chain has TRBV7-9 and TRBJ2-3; D gene ambiguous. V dropped 1 base and J dropped 7 bases, with 6 bases sitting between them. The CDR3 is 12 amino acids. The germline V gene has CDR1 SEHNR and CDR2 FQNEAQ (reference sequence). The CDR3 nucleotides are TGTGCCAGCAGCTTAGTGGCGAATACGCAGTATTTT. It yields the protein CASSLVANTQYF.

The chain recombines TRBV3-1 with TRBJ1-2, with TRBD1 as a possible D gene (5 bases). CDR3 length equals 16 residues. Trimming took off 0 bases at V and 2 bases at J, with 13 bases between the two ends. Germline CDR1 is LGHDT and CDR2 is YNNKEL (reference sequence). The chain's CDR3 is CASSQDPAGWNYGYTF. CDR3 coding DNA: TGTGCCAGCAGCCAAGATCCCGCAGGGTGGAACTATGGCTACACCTTC.

This clonotype showed up just a few times. V gene TRBV27 combines with J gene TRBJ2-5; the D call may be TRBD1 or TRBD2 (5 bases each). The CDR3 totals 12 residues. From germline, CDR1 is MNHEY and CDR2 SMNVEV (reference sequence). V was cut by 4 bases and J by 5 bases, with 8 bases left in between. CDR3 sequence reads: CASSSWGETQYF. The CDR3 nucleotides are TGTGCCAGCAGTTCCTGGGGGGAGACCCAGTACTTC.

This clonotype has only a few counts. The V gene is TRBV4-3, the J gene TRBJ2-1, with D perhaps matching TRBD1 (6 bases). The CDR3 runs to 15 residues. V dropped 0 bases and J dropped 6 bases, with 12 bases sitting between them. Germline CDR1 is LGHNA and CDR2 is YSLEER. CDR3 nucleotides: TGCGCCAGCAGCCAAGATCCCAGAGGGGGCAATGAGCAGTTCTTC. The encoded protein is CASSQDPRGGNEQFF.

The chain carries TRBV20-1 and TRBJ2-3; D uncertain. Trimming cost V 4 bases and J 1 base, with 9 bases left between them. The CDR3 totals 13 residues. From germline, CDR1 is DFQATT and CDR2 SNEGSKA (reference sequence). In DNA, the CDR3 is TGCAGTGCTAAGTTGCAGCGCACAGATACGCAGTATTTT. Protein: CSAKLQRTDTQYF.

The chain uses TRBV6-2 or TRBV6-3 and TRBJ1-5, with TRBD1 matching over 10 bases. This CDR3 is built from 16 residues. The germline V gene encodes CDR1 MNHEY and CDR2 SVGEGT. Trimming took 4 bases from V and 7 from J; bases not matched to a gene: 10. CDR3 region: CASSSDDRGRGQPQHF. The CDR3 DNA reads as TGTGCCAGCAGTTCCGACGACAGGGGGCGCGGGCAGCCCCAGCATTTT.

This clonotype was seen more than once but under ten times. The rearrangement uses TRBV7-3 and TRBJ2-1; the match to TRBD1 covers 8 bases. The CDR3 has 16 amino acids. Germline assignment: CDR1 SGHTA and CDR2 FQGTGA. J was trimmed by 6 bases and V by 3 bases; bases with no gene match: 10. The CDR3 DNA reads as TGTGCCAGCAGCTTGTTATGGACAGGGTCAAGCAATGAGCAGTTCTTC. It translates to CASSLLWTGSSNEQFF.

In its sample, this clonotype was seen a few times. The chain combines TRBV27 with TRBJ2-2; TRBD2 might be the D (6 bases). The V gene lost 6 bases and the J gene lost 2 bases, with 16 bases spanning the gap. Germline V gene lookup returns CDR1 MNHEY and CDR2 SMNVEV (reference sequence). The CDR3 loop spans 16 amino acids. In nucleotides, the CDR3 is TGTGCCAGCAGCCAAATGGGAGGACCCAACACCGGGGAGCTGTTTTTT. Its protein product is CASSQMGGPNTGELFF.

The chain links TRBV5-1 to TRBJ2-5, with D possibly TRBD2 on 5 matching bases. Germline assignment: CDR1 SGHRS and CDR2 YFSETQ. CDR3 length: 14 amino acids. The V and J ends lost 3 bases and 3 bases respectively, with 12 bases between them. The CDR3 spells CASSWSSGKETQYF. DNA of the CDR3: TGCGCCAGCAGCTGGTCGAGCGGTAAAGAGACCCAGTACTTC.